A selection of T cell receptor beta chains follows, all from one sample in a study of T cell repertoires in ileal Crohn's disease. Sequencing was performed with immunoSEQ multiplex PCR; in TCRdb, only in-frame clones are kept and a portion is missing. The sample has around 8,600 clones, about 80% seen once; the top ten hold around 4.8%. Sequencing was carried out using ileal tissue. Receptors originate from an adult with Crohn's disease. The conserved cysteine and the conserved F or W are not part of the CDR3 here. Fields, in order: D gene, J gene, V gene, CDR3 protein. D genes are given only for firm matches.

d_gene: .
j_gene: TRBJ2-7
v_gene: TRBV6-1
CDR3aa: ASSGTGGDYEQY

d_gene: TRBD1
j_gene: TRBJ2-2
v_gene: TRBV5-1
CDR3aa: ASSWGTGPGELF

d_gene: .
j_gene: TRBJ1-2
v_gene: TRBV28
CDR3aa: ASLRTVGGYT

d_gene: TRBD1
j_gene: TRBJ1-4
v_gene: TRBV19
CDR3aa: ASSWGQNEKLF

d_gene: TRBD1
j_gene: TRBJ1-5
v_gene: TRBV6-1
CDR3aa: ASSEGTGGAYSNQPQH

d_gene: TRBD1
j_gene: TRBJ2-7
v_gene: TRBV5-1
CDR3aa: ASSQTRTGAYEQY

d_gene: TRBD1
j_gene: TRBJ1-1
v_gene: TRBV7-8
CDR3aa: ASSLDQDRANTEAF

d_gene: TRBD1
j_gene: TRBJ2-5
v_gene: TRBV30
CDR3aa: AWSGGETQY

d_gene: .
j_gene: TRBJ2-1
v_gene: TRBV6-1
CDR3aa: ASSINWGAEQF

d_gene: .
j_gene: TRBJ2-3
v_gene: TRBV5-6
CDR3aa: ASSPGGYRGEQY

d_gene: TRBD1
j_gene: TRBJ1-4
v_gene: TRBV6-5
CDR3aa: ASSSGQGSEKLF

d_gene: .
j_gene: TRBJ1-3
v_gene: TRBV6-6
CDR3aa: ASSYGQDSSGNTIY

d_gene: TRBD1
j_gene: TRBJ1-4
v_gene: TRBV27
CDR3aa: ASSLMAGGLPATNEKLF

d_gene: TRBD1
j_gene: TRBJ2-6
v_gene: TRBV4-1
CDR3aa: ASRQGTGACGANVLT

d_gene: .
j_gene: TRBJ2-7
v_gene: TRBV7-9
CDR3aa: ASSPRVYEQY

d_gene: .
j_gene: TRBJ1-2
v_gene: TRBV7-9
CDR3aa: ASSFLLGPNYGYT

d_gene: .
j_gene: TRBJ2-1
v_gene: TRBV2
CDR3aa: ASSLRYNEQF

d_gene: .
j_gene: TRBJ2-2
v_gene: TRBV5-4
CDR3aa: ASSPRDPIFTGELF

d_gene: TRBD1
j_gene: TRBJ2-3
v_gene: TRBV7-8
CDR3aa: ASSWTRTGGATDTQY

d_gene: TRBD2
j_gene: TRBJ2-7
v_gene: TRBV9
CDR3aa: ASIADRGSRYEQY

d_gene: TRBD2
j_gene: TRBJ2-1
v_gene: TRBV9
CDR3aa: ASSPGLGPYNEQF

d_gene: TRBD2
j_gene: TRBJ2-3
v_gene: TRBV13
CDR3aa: ASRQRGGLGDTQY

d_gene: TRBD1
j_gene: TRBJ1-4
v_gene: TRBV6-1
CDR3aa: ASSGSQGANEKLF

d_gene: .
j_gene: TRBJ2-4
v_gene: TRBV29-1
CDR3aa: SVGQPSAKNIQY

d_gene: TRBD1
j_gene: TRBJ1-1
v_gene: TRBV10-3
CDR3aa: AISVDRGRNTEAF

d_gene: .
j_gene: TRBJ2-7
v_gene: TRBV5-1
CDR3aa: ASSFQTGSYEQY

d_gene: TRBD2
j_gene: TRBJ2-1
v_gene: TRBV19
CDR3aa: ASSIREGRNNEQF

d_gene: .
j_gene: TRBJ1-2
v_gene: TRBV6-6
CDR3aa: ASEGGNYGYT

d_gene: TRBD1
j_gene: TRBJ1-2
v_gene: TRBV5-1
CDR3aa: ASSLVAGGSGYT

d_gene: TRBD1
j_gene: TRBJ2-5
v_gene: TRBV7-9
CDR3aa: ASSGPEGQGVTQY

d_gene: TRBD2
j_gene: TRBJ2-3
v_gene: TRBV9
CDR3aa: ASSVEAGDTDTQY

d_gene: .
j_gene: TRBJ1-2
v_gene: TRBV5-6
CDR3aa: ASSYSGGAEGYT

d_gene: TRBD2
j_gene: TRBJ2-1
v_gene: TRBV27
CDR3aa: ASSGWTRGNEQF

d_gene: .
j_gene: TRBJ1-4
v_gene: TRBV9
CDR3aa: ASSVTQINEKLF

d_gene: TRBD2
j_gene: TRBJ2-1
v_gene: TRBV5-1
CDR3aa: ASSLAGGAYNEQF

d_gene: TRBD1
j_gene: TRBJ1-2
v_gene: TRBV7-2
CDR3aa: ASSLLRPGTGGAGYT

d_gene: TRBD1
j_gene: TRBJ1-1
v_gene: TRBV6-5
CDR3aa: ASRATGTGVGTF

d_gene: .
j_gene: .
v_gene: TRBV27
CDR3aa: ASSLGGRYEQY

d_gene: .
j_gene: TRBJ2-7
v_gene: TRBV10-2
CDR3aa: ASSESREAYEQY

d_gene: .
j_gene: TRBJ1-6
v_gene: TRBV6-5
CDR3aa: ASSYLGDIYNSPLH

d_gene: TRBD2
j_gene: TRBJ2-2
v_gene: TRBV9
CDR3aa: ASSVGTRPTGELF

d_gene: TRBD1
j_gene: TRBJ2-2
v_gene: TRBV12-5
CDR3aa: ASASSWDRGLSGELF

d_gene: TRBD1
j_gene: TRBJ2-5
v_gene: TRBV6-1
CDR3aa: ASSTPQGVPETQY

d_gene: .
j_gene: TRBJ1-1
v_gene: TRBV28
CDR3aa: ASRPGGSTEAF

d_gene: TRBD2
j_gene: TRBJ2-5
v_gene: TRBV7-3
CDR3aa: ASSPGGLAGGETQY

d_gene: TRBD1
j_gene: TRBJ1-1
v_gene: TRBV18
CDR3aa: ASPKPGGSITEAF

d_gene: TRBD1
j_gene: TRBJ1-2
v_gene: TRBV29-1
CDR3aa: SADRGDIYGYT

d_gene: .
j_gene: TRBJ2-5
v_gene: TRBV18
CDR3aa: ASSPRPSLQETQY

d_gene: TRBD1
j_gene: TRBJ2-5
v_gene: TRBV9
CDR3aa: ASSRGPGQGETQY

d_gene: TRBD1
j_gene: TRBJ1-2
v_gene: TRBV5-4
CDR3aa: ASRADRVNYGYT

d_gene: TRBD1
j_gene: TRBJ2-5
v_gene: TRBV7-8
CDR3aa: ASSLVTGGEETQY

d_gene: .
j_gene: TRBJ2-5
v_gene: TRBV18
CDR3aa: ASSPGGYQETQY

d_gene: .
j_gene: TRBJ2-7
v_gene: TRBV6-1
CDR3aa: ASSEAPGGAGPTYEQY

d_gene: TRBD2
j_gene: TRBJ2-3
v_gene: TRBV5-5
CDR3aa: ASSPRTSGPDTQY

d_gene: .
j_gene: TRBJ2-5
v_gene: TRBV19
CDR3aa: ASSIRAGIRETQY

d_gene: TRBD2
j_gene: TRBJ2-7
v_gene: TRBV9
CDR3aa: ASSVGVSGDEQY

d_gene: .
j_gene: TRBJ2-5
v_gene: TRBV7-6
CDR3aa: ASSPSRETQY

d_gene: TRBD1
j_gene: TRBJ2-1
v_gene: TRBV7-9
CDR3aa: ASSPRTGGPYNEQF

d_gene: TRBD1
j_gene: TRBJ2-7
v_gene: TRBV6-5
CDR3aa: ASSYSRDSFTYEQY

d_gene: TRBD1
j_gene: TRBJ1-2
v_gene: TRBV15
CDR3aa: ATSREEPGTGLNYGYT